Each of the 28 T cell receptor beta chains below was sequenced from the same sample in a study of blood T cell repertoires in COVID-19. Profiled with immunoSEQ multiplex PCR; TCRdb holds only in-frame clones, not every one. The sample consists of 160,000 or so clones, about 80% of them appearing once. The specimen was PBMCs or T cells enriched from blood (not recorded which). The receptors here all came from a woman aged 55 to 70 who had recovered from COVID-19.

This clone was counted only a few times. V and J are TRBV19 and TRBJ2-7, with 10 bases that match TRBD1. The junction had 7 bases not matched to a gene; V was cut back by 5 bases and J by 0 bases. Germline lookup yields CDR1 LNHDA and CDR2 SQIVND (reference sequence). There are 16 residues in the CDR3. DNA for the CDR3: TGTGCCAGTAGTGATCCTGGACAGGGGGACTCCTACGAGCAGTACTTC. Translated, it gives CASSDPGQGDSYEQYF.

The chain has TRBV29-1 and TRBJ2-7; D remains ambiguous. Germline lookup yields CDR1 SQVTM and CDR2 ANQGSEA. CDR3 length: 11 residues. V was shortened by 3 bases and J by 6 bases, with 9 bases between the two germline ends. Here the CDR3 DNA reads TGCAGCGTTGACCTCGCAGGCGAGCAGTACTTC. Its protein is CSVDLAGEQYF.

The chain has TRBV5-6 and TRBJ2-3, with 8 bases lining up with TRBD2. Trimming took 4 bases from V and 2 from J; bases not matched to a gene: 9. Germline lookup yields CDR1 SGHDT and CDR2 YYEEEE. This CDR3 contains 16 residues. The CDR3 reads CASSIAGTRYTDTQYF. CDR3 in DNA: TGTGCCAGCAGCATAGCCGGGACTAGGTACACAGATACGCAGTATTTT.

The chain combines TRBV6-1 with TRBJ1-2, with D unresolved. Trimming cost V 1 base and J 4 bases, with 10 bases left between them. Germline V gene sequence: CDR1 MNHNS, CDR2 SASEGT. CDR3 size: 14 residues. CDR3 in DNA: TGTGCCAGCAGTGAAGGACCGCGGAGCTATGGCTACACCTTC. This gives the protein CASSEGPRSYGYTF.

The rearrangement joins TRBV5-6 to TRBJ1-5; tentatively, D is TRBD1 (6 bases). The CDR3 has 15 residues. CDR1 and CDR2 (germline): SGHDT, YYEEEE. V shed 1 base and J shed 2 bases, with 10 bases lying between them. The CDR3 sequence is CASSLWAGGNQPQHF. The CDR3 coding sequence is TGTGCCAGCAGCTTGTGGGCAGGGGGCAATCAGCCCCAGCATTTT.

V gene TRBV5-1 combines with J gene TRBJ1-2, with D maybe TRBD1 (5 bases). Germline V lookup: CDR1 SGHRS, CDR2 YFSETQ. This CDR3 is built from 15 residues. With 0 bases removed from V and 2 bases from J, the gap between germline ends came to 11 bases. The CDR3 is CASSLAPGSNYGYTF. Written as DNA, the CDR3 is TGCGCCAGCAGCTTGGCCCCAGGGTCGAACTATGGCTACACCTTC.

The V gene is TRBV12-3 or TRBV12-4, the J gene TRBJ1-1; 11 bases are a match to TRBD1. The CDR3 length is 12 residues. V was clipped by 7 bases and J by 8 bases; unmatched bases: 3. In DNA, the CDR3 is TGTGCCAGCATTGGGGACAGGGGGGAAGCTTTCTTT. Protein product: CASIGDRGEAFF.

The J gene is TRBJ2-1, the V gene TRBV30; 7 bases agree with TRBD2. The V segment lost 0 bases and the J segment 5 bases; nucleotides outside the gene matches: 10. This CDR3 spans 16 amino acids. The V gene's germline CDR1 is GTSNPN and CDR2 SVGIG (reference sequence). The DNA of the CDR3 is TGTGCCTGGAGTGTATTTGGAAGCGGGACCCACAATGAGCAGTTCTTC. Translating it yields CAWSVFGSGTHNEQFF.

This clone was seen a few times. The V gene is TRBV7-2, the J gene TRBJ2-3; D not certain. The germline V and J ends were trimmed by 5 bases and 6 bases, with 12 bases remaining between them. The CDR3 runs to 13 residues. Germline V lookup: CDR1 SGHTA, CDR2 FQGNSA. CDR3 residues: CASSPYPRDTQYF. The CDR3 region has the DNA TGTGCCAGCAGCCCCTACCCCAGGGATACGCAGTATTTT.

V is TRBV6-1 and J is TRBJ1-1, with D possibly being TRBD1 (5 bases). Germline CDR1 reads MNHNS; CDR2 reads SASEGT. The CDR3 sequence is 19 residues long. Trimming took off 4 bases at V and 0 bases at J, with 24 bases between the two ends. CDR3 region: CASSVVRDLSPRLNTEAFF. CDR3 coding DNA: TGTGCCAGCAGTGTCGTTAGGGACTTGAGTCCAAGGTTGAACACTGAAGCTTTCTTT.

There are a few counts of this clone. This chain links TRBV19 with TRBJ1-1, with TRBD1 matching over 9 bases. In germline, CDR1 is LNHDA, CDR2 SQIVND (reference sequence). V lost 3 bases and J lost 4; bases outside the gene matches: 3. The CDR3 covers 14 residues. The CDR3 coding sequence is TGTGCCAGTAGTATCCAGACAGGGGGCACTGAAGCTTTCTTT. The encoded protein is CASSIQTGGTEAFF.

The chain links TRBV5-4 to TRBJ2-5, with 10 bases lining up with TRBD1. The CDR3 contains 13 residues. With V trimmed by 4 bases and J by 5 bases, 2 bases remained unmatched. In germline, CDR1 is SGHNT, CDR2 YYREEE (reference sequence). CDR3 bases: TGTGCCAGCAGCAGGACAGGGGGGGAGACCCAGTACTTC. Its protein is CASSRTGGETQYF.

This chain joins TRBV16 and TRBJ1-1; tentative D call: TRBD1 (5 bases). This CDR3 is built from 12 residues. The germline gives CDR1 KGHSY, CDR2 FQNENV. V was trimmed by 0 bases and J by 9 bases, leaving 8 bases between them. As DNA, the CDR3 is TGTGCCAGCAGCCAATCGGGGCAGCAAGCTTTCTTT. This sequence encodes CASSQSGQQAFF.

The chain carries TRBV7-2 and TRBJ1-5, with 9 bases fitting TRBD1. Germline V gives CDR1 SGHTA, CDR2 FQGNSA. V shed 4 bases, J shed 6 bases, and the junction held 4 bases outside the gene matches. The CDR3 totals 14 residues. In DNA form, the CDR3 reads TGTGCCAGCAGCTGGGACAGGGTGAGTCAGCCCCAGCATTTT. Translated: CASSWDRVSQPQHF.

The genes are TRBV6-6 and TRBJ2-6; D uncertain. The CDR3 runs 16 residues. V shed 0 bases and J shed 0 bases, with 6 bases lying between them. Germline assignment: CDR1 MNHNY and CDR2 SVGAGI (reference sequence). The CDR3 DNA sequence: TGTGCCAGCAGTTACTCGAGTGGCTCTGGGGCCAACGTCCTGACTTTC. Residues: CASSYSSGSGANVLTF.

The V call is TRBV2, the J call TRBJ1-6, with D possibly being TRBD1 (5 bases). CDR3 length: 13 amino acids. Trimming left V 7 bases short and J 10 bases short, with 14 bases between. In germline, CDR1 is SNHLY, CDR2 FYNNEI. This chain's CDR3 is CASTAGGESPLHF. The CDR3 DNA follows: TGTGCCAGCACCGCTGGGGGGGAATCACCCCTCCACTTT.

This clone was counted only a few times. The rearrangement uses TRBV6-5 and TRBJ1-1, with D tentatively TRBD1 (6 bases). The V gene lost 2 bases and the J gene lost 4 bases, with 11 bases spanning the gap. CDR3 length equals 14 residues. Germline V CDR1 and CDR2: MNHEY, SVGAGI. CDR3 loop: CASSYGTGFTEAFF. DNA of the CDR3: TGTGCCAGCAGTTACGGAACAGGGTTCACTGAAGCTTTCTTT.

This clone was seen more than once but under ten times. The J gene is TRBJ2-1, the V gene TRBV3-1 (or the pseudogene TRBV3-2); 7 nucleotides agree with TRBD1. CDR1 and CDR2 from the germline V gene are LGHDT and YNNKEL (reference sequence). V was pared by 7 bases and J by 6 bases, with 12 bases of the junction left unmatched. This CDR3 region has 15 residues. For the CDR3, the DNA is TGTGCCAGCAAACGTGGGACAGTTCTATCCAATGAGCAGTTCTTC. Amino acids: CASKRGTVLSNEQFF.

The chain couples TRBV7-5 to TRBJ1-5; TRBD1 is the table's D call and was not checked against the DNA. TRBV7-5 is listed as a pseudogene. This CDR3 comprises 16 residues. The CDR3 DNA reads TGTGCCAGAAGCCCCAAACCGACAGGGAGCAATCAGCCCCAGCATTTT. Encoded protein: CARSPKPTGSNQPQHF.

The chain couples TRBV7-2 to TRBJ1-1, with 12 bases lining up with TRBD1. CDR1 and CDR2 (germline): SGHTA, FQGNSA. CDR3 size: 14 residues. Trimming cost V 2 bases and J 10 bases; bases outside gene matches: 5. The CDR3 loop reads CASSLNTGQGAAFF. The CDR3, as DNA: TGTGCCAGCAGCTTAAACACGGGACAGGGGGCAGCTTTCTTT.

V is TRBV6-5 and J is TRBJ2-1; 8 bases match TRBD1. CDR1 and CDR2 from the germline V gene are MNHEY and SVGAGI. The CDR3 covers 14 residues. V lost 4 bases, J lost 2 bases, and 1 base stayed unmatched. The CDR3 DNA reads TGTGCCAGCAGTTTGGGACAGGCCTACAATGAGCAGTTCTTC. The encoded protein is CASSLGQAYNEQFF.

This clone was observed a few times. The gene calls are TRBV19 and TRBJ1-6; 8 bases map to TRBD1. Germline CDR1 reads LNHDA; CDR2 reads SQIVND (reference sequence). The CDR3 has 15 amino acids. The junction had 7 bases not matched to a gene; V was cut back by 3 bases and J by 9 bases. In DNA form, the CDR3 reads TGTGCCAGTAGTATTGGAGACAGGGGAAGTTCACCCCTCCACTTT. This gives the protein CASSIGDRGSSPLHF.

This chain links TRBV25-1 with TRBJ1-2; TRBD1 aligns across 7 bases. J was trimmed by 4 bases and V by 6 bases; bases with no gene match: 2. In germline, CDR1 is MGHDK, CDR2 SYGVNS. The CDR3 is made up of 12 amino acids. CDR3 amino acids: CASRTGTYGYTF. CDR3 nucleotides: TGTGCCAGCAGGACAGGGACCTATGGCTACACCTTC.

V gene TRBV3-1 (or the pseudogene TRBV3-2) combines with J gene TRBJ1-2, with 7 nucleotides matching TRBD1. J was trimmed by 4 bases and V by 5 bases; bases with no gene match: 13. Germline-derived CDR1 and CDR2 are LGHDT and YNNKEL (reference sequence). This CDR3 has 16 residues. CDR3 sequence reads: CASSINPDRTGYGYTF. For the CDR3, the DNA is TGTGCCAGCAGCATCAACCCGGACAGGACCGGCTATGGCTACACCTTC.

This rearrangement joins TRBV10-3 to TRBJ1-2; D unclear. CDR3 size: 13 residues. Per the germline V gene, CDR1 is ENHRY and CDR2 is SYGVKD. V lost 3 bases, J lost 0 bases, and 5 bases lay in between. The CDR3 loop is CAISDIPNYGYTF. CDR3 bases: TGTGCCATCAGTGACATTCCTAACTATGGCTACACCTTC.

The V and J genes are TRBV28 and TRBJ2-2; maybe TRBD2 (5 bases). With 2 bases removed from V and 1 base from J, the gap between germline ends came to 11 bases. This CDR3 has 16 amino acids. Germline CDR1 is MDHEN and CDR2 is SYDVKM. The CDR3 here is CASSLAGLLNTGELFF. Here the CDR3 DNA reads TGTGCCAGCAGTTTAGCGGGTCTCTTGAACACCGGGGAGCTGTTTTTT.

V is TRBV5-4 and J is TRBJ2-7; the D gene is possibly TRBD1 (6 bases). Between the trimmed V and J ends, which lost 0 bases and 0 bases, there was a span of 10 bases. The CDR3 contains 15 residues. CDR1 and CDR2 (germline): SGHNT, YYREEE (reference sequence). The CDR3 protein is CASSLAQGFSYEQYF. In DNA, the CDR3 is TGTGCCAGCAGCTTGGCTCAGGGGTTCTCCTACGAGCAGTACTTC.

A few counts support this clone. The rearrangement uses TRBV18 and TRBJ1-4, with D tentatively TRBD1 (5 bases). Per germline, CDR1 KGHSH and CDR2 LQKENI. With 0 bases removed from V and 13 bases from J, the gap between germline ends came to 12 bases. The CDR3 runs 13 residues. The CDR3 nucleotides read TGTGCCAGCTCACCACCGAGTAACAGGTTACTGTTTTTT. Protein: CASSPPSNRLLFF.